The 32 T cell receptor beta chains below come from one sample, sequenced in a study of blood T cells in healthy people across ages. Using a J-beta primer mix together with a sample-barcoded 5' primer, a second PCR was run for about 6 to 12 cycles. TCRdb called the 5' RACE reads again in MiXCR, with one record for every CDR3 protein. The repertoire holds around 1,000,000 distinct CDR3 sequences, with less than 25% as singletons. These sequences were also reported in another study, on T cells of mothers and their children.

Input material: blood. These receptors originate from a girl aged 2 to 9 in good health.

CDR3 protein: CSVQTGAADVLTF. CDR3 sequence (DNA): TGCAGCGTCCAGACAGGGGCCGCCGACGTCCTGACTTTC. This chain joins TRBV29-1 and TRBJ2-6, with 8 positions matching TRBD1. V lost 6 bases to trimming and J lost 11 bases; unmatched junction nucleotides: 9. From germline, CDR1 is SQVTM and CDR2 ANQGSEA. CDR3 length: 13 residues.

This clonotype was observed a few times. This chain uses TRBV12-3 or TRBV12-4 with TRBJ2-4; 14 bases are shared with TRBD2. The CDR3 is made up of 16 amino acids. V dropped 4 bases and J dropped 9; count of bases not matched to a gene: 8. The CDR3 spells CASSSLGLAGGLIQYF. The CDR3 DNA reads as TGTGCCAGCAGTTCCCTTGGACTAGCGGGAGGACTCATTCAGTACTTC.

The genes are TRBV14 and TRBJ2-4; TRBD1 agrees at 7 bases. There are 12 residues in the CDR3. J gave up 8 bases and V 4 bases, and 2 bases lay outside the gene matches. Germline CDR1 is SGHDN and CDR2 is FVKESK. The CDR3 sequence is CASSPGQHIQYF. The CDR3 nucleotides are TGTGCCAGCAGCCCGGGACAGCACATTCAGTACTTC.

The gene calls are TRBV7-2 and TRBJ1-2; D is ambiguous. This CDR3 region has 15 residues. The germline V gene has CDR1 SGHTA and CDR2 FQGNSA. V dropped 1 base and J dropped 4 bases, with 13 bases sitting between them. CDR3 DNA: TGTGCCAGCAGCTTAGATCTGTTGAGTTCCTATGGCTACACCTTC. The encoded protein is CASSLDLLSSYGYTF.

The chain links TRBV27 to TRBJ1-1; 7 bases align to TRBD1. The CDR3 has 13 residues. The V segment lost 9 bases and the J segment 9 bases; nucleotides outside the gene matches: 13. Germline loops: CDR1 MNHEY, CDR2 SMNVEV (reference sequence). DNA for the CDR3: TGTGCCAGTCTAGGACAGGCGGGGATTCAAGCTTTCTTT. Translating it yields CASLGQAGIQAFF.

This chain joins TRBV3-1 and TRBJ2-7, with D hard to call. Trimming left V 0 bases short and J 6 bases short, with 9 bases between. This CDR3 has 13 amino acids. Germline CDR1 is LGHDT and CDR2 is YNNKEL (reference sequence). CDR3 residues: CASSQEIPPEQYF. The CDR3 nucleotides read TGTGCCAGCAGCCAAGAAATACCGCCCGAGCAGTACTTC.

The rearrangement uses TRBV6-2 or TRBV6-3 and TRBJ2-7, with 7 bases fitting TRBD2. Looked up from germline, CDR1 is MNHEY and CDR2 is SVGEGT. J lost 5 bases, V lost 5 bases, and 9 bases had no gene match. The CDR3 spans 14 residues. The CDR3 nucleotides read TGTGCCAGCAGTGGGCTAGCGGAAAAGAACGAGCAGTACTTC. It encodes CASSGLAEKNEQYF.

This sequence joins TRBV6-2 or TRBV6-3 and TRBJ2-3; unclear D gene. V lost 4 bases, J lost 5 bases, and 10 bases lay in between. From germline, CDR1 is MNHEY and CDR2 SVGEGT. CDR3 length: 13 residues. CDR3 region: CASSSTVRDTQYF. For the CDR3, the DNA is TGTGCCAGCAGTTCTACGGTTCGAGATACGCAGTATTTT.

The chain's CDR3 is CASSYPGQEETQYF. The DNA of the CDR3 is TGTGCCAGCAGTTACCCGGGGCAGGAAGAGACCCAGTACTTC. The rearrangement joins TRBV6-6 to TRBJ2-5; perhaps D is TRBD1 or TRBD2 (5 bases each). Trimming took 2 bases from V and 3 from J, leaving 10 bases between them. CDR1 and CDR2 from the germline V gene are MNHNY and SVGAGI (reference sequence). CDR3 size: 14 residues.

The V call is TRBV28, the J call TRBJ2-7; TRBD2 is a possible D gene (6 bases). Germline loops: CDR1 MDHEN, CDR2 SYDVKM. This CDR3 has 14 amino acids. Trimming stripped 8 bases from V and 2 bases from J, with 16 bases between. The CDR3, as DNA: TGTGCCAGCCGGGGTAGCGGCGTCACCTACGAGCAGTACTTC. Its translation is CASRGSGVTYEQYF.

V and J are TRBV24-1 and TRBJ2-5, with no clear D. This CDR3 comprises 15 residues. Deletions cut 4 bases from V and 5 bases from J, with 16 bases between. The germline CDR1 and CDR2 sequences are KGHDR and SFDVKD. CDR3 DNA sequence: TGTGCCACCAGTGACCCTCGAACGGCCATGGAGACCCAGTACTTC. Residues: CATSDPRTAMETQYF.

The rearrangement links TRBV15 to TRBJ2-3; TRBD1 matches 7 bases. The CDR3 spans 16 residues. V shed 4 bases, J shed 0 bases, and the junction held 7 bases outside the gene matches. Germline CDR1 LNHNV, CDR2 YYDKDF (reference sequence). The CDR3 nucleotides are TGTGCCACCAGCACCGGGACAGCCGACAGCACAGATACGCAGTATTTT. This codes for CATSTGTADSTDTQYF.

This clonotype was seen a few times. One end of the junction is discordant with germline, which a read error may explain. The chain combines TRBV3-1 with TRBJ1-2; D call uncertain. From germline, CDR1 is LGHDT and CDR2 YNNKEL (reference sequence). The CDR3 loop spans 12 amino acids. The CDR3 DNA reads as TGTGCCAGCAGCCATATGGCGACGGGTCTACTCTTC. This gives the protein CASSHMATGLLF.

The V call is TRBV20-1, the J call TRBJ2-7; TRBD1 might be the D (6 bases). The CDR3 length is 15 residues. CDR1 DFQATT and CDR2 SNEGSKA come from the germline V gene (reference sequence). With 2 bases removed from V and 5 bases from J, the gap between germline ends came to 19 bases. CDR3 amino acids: CSARPLTGLMNEQYF. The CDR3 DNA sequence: TGCAGTGCTAGACCCTTGACAGGTCTGATGAACGAGCAGTACTTC.

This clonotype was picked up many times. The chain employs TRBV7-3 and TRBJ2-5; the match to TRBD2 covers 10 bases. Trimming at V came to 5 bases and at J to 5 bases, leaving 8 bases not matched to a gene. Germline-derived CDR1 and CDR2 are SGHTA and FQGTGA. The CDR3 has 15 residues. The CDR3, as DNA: TGTGCCAGCAGCCCTAGCGGGAGAGTGGATGAGACCCAGTACTTC. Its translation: CASSPSGRVDETQYF.

CDR3 coding DNA: TGTGCCAGCAGTGAGCGGGAGGGTTCCAGTGAGCAGTTCTTC. Residues: CASSEREGSSEQFF. V usage is TRBV6-1 and J usage is TRBJ2-7; 9 bases fit TRBD2. TRBJ2-1 matches the DNA end more closely, so the J call is doubtful. Germline V lookup: CDR1 MNHNS, CDR2 SASEGT. The CDR3 runs 14 residues.

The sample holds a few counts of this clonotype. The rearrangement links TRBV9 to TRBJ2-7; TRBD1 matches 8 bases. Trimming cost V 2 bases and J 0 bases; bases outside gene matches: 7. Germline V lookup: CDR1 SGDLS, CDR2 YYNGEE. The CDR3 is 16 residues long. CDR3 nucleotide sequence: TGTGCCAGCAGCGTTGGAGGGACAGGAGCCTCCTACGAGCAGTACTTC. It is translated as CASSVGGTGASYEQYF.

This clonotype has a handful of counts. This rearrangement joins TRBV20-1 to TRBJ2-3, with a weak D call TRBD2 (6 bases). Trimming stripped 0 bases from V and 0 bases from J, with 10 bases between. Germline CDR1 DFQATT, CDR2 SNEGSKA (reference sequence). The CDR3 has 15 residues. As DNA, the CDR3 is TGCAGTGCTAGAGATGTGGGGACTAGCACAGATACGCAGTATTTT. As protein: CSARDVGTSTDTQYF.

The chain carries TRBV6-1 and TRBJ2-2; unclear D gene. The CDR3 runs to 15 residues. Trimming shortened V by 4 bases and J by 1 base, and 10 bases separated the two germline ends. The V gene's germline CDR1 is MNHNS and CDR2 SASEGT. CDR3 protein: CASSVRTVNTGELFF. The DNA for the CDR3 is TGTGCCAGCAGTGTGAGAACAGTGAACACCGGGGAGCTGTTTTTT.

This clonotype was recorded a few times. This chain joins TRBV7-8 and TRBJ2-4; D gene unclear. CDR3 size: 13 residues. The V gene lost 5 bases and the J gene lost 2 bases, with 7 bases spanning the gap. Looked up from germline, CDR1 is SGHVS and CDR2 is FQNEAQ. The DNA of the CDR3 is TGTGCCAGCAGCCCCCTCTCCAAAAACATTCAGTACTTC. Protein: CASSPLSKNIQYF.

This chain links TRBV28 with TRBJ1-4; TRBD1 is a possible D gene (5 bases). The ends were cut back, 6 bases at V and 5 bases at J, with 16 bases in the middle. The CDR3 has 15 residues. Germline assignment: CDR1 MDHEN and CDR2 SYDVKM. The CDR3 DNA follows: TGTGCCAGCAGATCCGAAACAGGTGCCAATGAAAAACTGTTTTTT. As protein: CASRSETGANEKLFF.

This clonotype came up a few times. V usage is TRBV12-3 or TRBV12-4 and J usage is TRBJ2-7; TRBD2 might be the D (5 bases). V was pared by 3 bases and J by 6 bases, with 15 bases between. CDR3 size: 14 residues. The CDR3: CASSLRTPPGEQYF. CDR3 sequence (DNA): TGTGCCAGCAGTTTGCGGACTCCACCAGGCGAGCAGTACTTC.

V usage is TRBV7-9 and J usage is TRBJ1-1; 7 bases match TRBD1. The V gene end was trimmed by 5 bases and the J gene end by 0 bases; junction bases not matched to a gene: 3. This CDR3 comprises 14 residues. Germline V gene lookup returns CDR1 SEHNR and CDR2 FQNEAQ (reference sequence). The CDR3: CASSHRGMNTEAFF. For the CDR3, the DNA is TGTGCCAGCAGCCACAGGGGCATGAACACTGAAGCTTTCTTT.

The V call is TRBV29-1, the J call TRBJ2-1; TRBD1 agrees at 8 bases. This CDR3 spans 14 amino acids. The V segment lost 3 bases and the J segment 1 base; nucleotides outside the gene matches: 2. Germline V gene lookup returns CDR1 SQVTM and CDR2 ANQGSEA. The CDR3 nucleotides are TGCAGCGTTGACCGGACAGGGTCCTACAATGAGCAGTTCTTC. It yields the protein CSVDRTGSYNEQFF.

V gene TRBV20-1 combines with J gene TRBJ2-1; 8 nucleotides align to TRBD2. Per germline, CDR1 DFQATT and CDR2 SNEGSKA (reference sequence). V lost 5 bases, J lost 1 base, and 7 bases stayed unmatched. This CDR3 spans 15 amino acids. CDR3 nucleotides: TGCAGTGCTCCCGGGGTAGCGGGATCCTACAATGAGCAGTTCTTC. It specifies CSAPGVAGSYNEQFF.

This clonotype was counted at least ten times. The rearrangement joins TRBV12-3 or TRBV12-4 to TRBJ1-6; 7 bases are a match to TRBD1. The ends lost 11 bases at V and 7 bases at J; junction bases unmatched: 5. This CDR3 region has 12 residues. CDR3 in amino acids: CAGGDSNSPLHF. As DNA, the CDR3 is TGTGCCGGGGGGGACAGCAATTCACCCCTCCACTTT.

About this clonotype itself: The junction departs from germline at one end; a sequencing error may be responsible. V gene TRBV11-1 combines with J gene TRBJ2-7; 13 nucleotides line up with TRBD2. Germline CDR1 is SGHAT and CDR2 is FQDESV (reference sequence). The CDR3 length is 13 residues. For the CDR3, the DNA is TGTGCCAGCAGCTTAGTCGGACTAGCGGGAGTGTTCTTC. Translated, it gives CASSLVGLAGVFF.

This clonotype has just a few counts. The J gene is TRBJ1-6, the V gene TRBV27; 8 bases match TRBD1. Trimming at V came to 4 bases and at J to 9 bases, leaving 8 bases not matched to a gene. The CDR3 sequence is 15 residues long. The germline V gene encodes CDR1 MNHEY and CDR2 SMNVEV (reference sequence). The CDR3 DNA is TGTGCCAGCAGTTCCTCCGGGACAGGAACTTCACCCCTCCACTTT. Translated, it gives CASSSSGTGTSPLHF.

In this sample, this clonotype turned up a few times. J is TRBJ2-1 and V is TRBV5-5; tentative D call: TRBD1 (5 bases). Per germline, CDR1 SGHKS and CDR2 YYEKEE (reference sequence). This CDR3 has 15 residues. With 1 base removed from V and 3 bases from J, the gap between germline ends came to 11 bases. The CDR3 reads CASSLTGLGYNEQFF. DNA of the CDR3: TGTGCCAGCAGCTTGACAGGTTTAGGCTACAATGAGCAGTTCTTC.

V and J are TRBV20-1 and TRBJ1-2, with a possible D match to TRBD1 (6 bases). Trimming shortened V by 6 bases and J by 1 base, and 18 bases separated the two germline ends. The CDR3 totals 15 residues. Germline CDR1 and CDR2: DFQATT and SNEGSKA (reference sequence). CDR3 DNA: TGCAGTGCGGCGCCCCCAGGGGACCATAACTATGGCTACACCTTC. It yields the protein CSAAPPGDHNYGYTF.

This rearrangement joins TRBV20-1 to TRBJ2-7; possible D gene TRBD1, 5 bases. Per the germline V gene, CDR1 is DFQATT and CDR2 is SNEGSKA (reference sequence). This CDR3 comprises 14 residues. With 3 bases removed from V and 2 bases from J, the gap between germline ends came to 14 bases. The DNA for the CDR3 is TGCAGTGCTAGTAGTCAGGGTATGACCTACGAGCAGTACTTC. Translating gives CSASSQGMTYEQYF.

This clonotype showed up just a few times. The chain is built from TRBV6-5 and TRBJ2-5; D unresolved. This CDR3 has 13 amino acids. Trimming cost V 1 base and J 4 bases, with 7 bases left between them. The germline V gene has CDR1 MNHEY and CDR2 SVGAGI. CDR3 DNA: TGTGCCAGCAGTTACTTAGAGTTAGAGACCCAGTACTTC. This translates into CASSYLELETQYF.